Listed here is a single T cell receptor (beta chain). The sample originates from a study of T cell responses to AZD1222 COVID-19 vaccine. Produced via immunoSEQ multiplex PCR; TCRdb's table is partial and in-frame only. The table lists some 74,000 clones, about 90% of them singletons. The trim removed 4 bases at V and 0 bases at J, leaving 12 bases unmatched. The germline V gene has CDR1 SGDLS and CDR2 YYNGEE. This CDR3 comprises 17 residues. The TCR sequence derives from an adult who received the AZD1222 COVID-19 vaccine. The V and J genes are TRBV9 and TRBJ1-1; 7 nucleotides match TRBD1. Source: peripheral blood, taken 28 days after the second AZD1222 dose. As DNA, the CDR3 is TGTGCCAGCAGCCCGCCGGGCCCAGGGGGGGTGAACACTGAAGCTTTCTTT. This gives the protein CASSPPGPGGVNTEAFF.